The 22 T cell receptor beta chains below all came from one sample that was sequenced in a study of T cell responses to AZD1222 COVID-19 vaccine. Sequencing was performed with immunoSEQ multiplex PCR; in TCRdb, only in-frame clones are kept and a portion is missing. The sample lists approximately 100,000 clones; around 87% were seen once. Sequenced here: peripheral blood, sampled 28 days after the second AZD1222 dose. These receptors were obtained from an adult who received the AZD1222 COVID-19 vaccine.

The table lists this clone with a few counts. This chain joins TRBV6-6 and TRBJ2-1, with D unclear. CDR1 and CDR2 from the germline V gene are MNHNY and SVGAGI (reference sequence). The CDR3 contains 12 residues. Trimming left V 2 bases short and J 6 bases short, with 5 bases between. This CDR3 reads CASSYGSNEQFF. The DNA of the CDR3 is TGTGCCAGCAGTTACGGATCCAATGAGCAGTTCTTC.

The chain joins TRBV18 to TRBJ2-6, with TRBD1 identical over 8 bases. CDR3 length equals 18 residues. The germline V gene encodes CDR1 KGHSH and CDR2 LQKENI. V lost 3 bases, J lost 2 bases, and 9 bases stayed unmatched. CDR3 sequence (DNA): TGTGCCAGCTCACCTTTAGTGGGACAGGTCCCTGGGGCCAACGTCCTGACTTTC. It encodes CASSPLVGQVPGANVLTF.

The chain has TRBV30 and TRBJ1-3, with 8 bases that match TRBD1. From germline, CDR1 is GTSNPN and CDR2 SVGIG (reference sequence). The CDR3 is 15 amino acids. V gave up 5 bases and J gave up 3 bases; unmatched junction bases: 9. The CDR3, as DNA: TGTGCCTGGTTCGGAGCAGGGGGCTTTGGAAACACCATATATTTT. Amino acids: CAWFGAGGFGNTIYF.

This clone was seen just once. The rearrangement joins TRBV9 to TRBJ2-5; D gene ambiguous. V was cut by 3 bases and J by 5 bases, with 17 bases left in between. Germline assignment: CDR1 SGDLS and CDR2 YYNGEE. This CDR3 is built from 15 residues. As DNA, the CDR3 is TGTGCCAGCAGCGCAACCGGGCTCCCGCGGGAGACCCAGTACTTC. Translation gives CASSATGLPRETQYF.

A note on this clone: Other DNA sequences in the same sample also yield this CDR3. J is TRBJ2-1 and V is TRBV18, with D unclear. Germline CDR1 reads KGHSH; CDR2 reads LQKENI. V lost 3 bases, J lost 7 bases, and 4 bases lay in between. The length of the CDR3 is 11 residues. CDR3 sequence reads: CASSPRNEQFF. The CDR3 nucleotides are TGTGCCAGCTCACCGCGTAATGAGCAGTTCTTC.

The chain couples TRBV13 to TRBJ2-7; TRBD1 or TRBD2 may be the D gene (6 bases each). This CDR3 has 15 amino acids. CDR1 and CDR2 (germline): PRHDT, FYEKMQ (reference sequence). V gave up 5 bases and J gave up 3 bases, with 17 bases separating them. In DNA form, the CDR3 reads TGTGCCAGCAGCCTCGTAGGGGGGACCTACTACGAGCAGTACTTC. It yields the protein CASSLVGGTYYEQYF.

The chain joins TRBV27 to TRBJ1-1; tentative D call: TRBD1 (5 bases). The V and J ends lost 2 bases and 5 bases respectively, with 12 bases between them. CDR1 MNHEY and CDR2 SMNVEV come from the germline V gene (reference sequence). CDR3 length equals 14 residues. The CDR3 region has the DNA TGTGCCAGCAGTTTACGGGCAGGGTTAACTGAAGCTTTCTTT. This gives the protein CASSLRAGLTEAFF.

V is TRBV6-2 or TRBV6-3 and J is TRBJ1-2; TRBD1 matches at 8 bases. This CDR3 region has 17 residues. Germline V lookup: CDR1 MNHEY, CDR2 SVGEGT. J gave up 3 bases and V 6 bases, and 15 bases lay outside the gene matches. CDR3 sequence reads: CASSAQGGEGGYYGYTF. CDR3 nucleotides: TGTGCCAGCAGCGCACAGGGGGGAGAAGGAGGGTACTATGGCTACACCTTC.

The V and J genes are TRBV5-1 and TRBJ2-3, with 10 bases fitting TRBD1. Germline V lookup: CDR1 SGHRS, CDR2 YFSETQ. CDR3 size: 17 residues. The J segment lost 8 bases and the V segment lost 3 bases, leaving 15 bases of the junction unmatched. DNA for the CDR3: TGCGCCAGCAGCTCGGAGGGGACAGGGGTGACGGTGGGTACGCAGTATTTT. Its translation: CASSSEGTGVTVGTQYF.

The rearrangement joins TRBV28 to TRBJ2-6; no reliable D call. The CDR3 sequence is 13 residues long. Germline assignment: CDR1 MDHEN and CDR2 SYDVKM. V shed 5 bases and J shed 0 bases, with 2 bases lying between them. The CDR3 loop reads CASSTSGANVLTF. CDR3 bases: TGTGCCAGCAGTACCTCTGGGGCCAACGTCCTGACTTTC.

V and J are TRBV2 and TRBJ2-5; 10 nucleotides align to TRBD2. V lost 7 bases to trimming and J lost 4 bases; unmatched junction nucleotides: 12. The germline V gene has CDR1 SNHLY and CDR2 FYNNEI. The CDR3 sequence is 16 residues long. CDR3 bases: TGTGCCAGCAAGGTGGTCCAAGCGGGGGGGCGAGAGACCCAGTACTTC. It is translated as CASKVVQAGGRETQYF.

The chain uses TRBV27 and TRBJ2-5; 7 nucleotides match TRBD1. J gave up 5 bases and V 6 bases, and 6 bases lay outside the gene matches. The CDR3 has 13 residues. Per germline, CDR1 MNHEY and CDR2 SMNVEV (reference sequence). This CDR3 reads CASSKGGLETQYF. The CDR3 nucleotides read TGTGCCAGCAGCAAAGGGGGCCTGGAGACCCAGTACTTC.

The CDR3 DNA reads TGTGCCAGCAGTTCCTCGAGTCCCGGGGGGTACACTGAAGCTTTCTTT. It codes for CASSSSSPGGYTEAFF. V usage is TRBV27 and J usage is TRBJ1-1; a weak D match, TRBD1 (5 bases). CDR3 length: 16 amino acids. V shed 4 bases and J shed 3 bases, with 18 bases lying between them. Germline CDR1 MNHEY, CDR2 SMNVEV (reference sequence).

This clone was seen a single time. The CDR3 loop reads CASSLSGTGRYEQYF. The CDR3 bases are TGTGCCAGCAGCCTTTCCGGGACAGGGAGGTACGAGCAGTACTTC. The J gene is TRBJ2-7, the V gene TRBV27, with 9 bases aligning to TRBD1. The CDR3 has 15 amino acids. Germline V gene lookup returns CDR1 MNHEY and CDR2 SMNVEV (reference sequence). J lost 4 bases, V lost 6 bases, and 10 bases had no gene match.

CDR3 amino acids: CASSHRRGARTEAFF. As DNA, the CDR3 is TGTGCCAGCAGCCACCGGCGGGGGGCGCGTACTGAAGCTTTCTTT. The chain has TRBV7-8 and TRBJ1-1; tentatively, D is TRBD1 (6 bases). Germline CDR1 and CDR2: SGHVS and FQNEAQ. Trimming pared 5 bases from V and 5 bases from J, leaving 18 bases between. The CDR3 extends over 15 amino acids.

In this sample, this clone turned up a few times. This chain links TRBV24-1 with TRBJ2-3, with 11 bases matching TRBD2. The CDR3 consists of 15 residues. Trimming took 1 base from V and 6 from J; bases not matched to a gene: 2. The germline V gene has CDR1 KGHDR and CDR2 SFDVKD. The DNA of the CDR3 is TGTGCCACCAGTGATTTAACTAGCGGGAGTGATACGCAGTATTTT. Residues: CATSDLTSGSDTQYF.

In this sample, this clone turned up once. This chain uses TRBV27 with TRBJ2-1; 7 bases match TRBD1. Losses at the gene ends were 4 bases for V and 9 bases for J; bases not matched to a gene: 3. CDR1 and CDR2 (germline): MNHEY, SMNVEV (reference sequence). There are 12 residues in the CDR3. The CDR3 DNA follows: TGTGCCAGCAGTTCAGCAGGGGGTGAGCAGTTCTTC. Protein sequence: CASSSAGGEQFF.

The J gene is TRBJ2-1, the V gene TRBV9, with D maybe TRBD1 (6 bases). The CDR3 contains 14 residues. The germline gives CDR1 SGDLS, CDR2 YYNGEE. V was cut by 2 bases and J by 9 bases, with 15 bases left in between. Here the CDR3 DNA reads TGTGCCAGCAGCGTGGGGGCTCAAGCGACTGAGCAGTTCTTC. Residues: CASSVGAQATEQFF.

The CDR3 DNA sequence: TGTGCCAGCAGTGAACAGGGGGCCGGCTCCTACGAGCAGTACTTC. Protein product: CASSEQGAGSYEQYF. The gene calls are TRBV6-1 and TRBJ2-7; 8 positions match TRBD1. V lost 2 bases and J lost 0; bases outside the gene matches: 3. Per the germline V gene, CDR1 is MNHNS and CDR2 is SASEGT. The length of the CDR3 is 15 residues.

In this sample, this clone turned up once. The V gene is TRBV2, the J gene TRBJ2-1, with D tentatively TRBD1 or TRBD2 (5 bases each). With 8 bases removed from V and 9 bases from J, the gap between germline ends came to 11 bases. This CDR3 region has 11 residues. From germline, CDR1 is SNHLY and CDR2 FYNNEI. CDR3 nucleotides: TGTGCCAGCCTGAGGGGTGGTGAGCAGTTCTTC. This codes for CASLRGGEQFF. Supplemented by reference TRBV2 and TRBJ2-1, the full variable domain reads EPEVTQTPSHQVTQMGQEVILRCVPISNHLYFYWYRQILGQKVEFLVSFYNNEISEKSEIFDDQFSVERPDGSNFTLKIRSTKLEDSAMYFCASLRGGEQFFGPGTRLTVL.

The chain combines TRBV5-4 with TRBJ2-3, with D possibly TRBD1 on 6 matching bases. The V gene lost 5 bases and the J gene lost 5 bases, with 15 bases spanning the gap. The CDR3 has 14 residues. CDR1 is SGHNT, CDR2 YYREEE, per germline (reference sequence). The CDR3 spells CASSTGTRVDTQYF. The CDR3 nucleotides are TGTGCCAGCAGTACCGGGACAAGGGTAGATACGCAGTATTTT.

The chain combines TRBV6-1 with TRBJ1-5; D might be TRBD1 (5 bases). The V gene's germline CDR1 is MNHNS and CDR2 SASEGT. The CDR3 contains 20 residues. V was shortened by 4 bases and J by 1 base, with 26 bases between the two germline ends. The CDR3 loop reads CASSASIFGGSTVSNQPQHF. In DNA, the CDR3 is TGTGCCAGCAGTGCCTCGATTTTTGGGGGGTCGACAGTAAGCAATCAGCCCCAGCATTTT.